Listed below are T cell receptor beta chains from one sample, sequenced in a study of identical twins. TCRdb used MiXCR to reprocess the 5' RACE reads, holding one entry per CDR3 protein. Here the sample spans some 1,600,000 distinct CDR3 sequences, about 32% being singletons. Sequencing used cord blood. The receptors originated from a newborn girl in good health. Each CDR3 is given with its conserved first and last residue. D genes are given only for firm matches. Part of the rows lack a size; the others show once, few, many or a class for expanded clones.

CDR3 protein	CDR3 DNA	D gene	V gene	J gene	clone size
CAISEGAGQGSEAFF	TGTGCCATCAGTGAAGGTGCGGGACAGGGCTCTGAAGCTTTCTTT	TRBD1	TRBV10-3	TRBJ1-1	NA
CSARVPRDSRNEQYF	TGCAGTGCTAGAGTCCCTCGGGACAGTAGGAATGAGCAGTACTTC	TRBD1	TRBV20-1	TRBJ2-7	NA
CASSPDRGSSYNEQYF	TGTGCCAGCAGCCCGGACAGGGGGAGCTCCTACAATGAGCAGTACTTC	TRBD1	TRBV5-5	TRBJ2-7	NA
CASGGWDTQYF	TGTGCCAGCGGCGGGTGGGATACGCAGTATTTT	NA	TRBV12-3/TRBV12-4	TRBJ2-3	NA
CASSLWGYAGEYYNEQFF	TGTGCCAGCAGCCTCTGGGGATACGCGGGAGAGTACTACAATGAGCAGTTCTTC	TRBD2	TRBV28	TRBJ2-1	NA
CASSLLTTGAGELFF	TGTGCCAGCAGCCTCTTAACGACAGGGGCCGGGGAGCTGTTTTTT	TRBD1	TRBV7-6	TRBJ2-2	NA
CSAIRDSTDTQYF	TGCAGTGCCATAAGGGACAGCACAGATACGCAGTATTTT	NA	TRBV20-1	TRBJ2-3	NA
CASSQGLTLAKNIQYF	TGTGCCAGCTCACAGGGACTGACACTAGCCAAAAACATTCAGTACTTC	NA	TRBV18	TRBJ2-4	NA
CASSFVASSEQYF	TGTGCCAGCAGTTTTGTGGCGTCCTCCGAGCAGTACTTC	NA	TRBV28	TRBJ2-7	few
CASSWTSGGAGETQYF	TGTGCCAGCAGTTGGACTAGCGGGGGGGCCGGAGAGACCCAGTACTTC	TRBD2	TRBV2	TRBJ2-5	few
CASSLSGQNYEQYF	TGTGCCAGCAGTTTATCGGGGCAGAACTACGAGCAGTACTTC	NA	TRBV27	TRBJ2-7	NA
CASSIRSVSYNEQFF	TGTGCCAGCAGCATACGCAGTGTCTCCTACAATGAGCAGTTCTTC	NA	TRBV7-6	TRBJ2-1	few
CASSFPPQYEQYF	TGTGCCAGCAGTTTCCCCCCCCAGTACGAGCAGTACTTC	NA	TRBV28	TRBJ2-7	few
CSAHLAGGDTQYF	TGCAGTGCCCATCTAGCGGGCGGAGATACGCAGTATTTT	TRBD2	TRBV20-1	TRBJ2-3	NA
CASTVLRKEQYF	TGTGCCAGCACCGTATTACGGAAAGAGCAGTACTTC	NA	TRBV6-1	TRBJ2-7	few
CASSDSWRSTDTQYF	TGTGCCAGCAGTGACTCGTGGCGGAGCACAGATACGCAGTATTTT	NA	TRBV6-4	TRBJ2-3	NA
CASSSGQGLTDTQYF	TGTGCCAGCAGCAGCGGACAGGGACTCACAGATACGCAGTATTTT	TRBD1	TRBV14	TRBJ2-3	many
CASSQATGPTEAFF	TGCGCCAGCAGCCAAGCGACAGGGCCCACTGAAGCTTTCTTT	TRBD1	TRBV4-1	TRBJ1-1	NA
CASSLALTGITYEQYF	TGTGCCAGCAGTTTAGCTCTCACCGGGATCACCTACGAGCAGTACTTC	NA	TRBV12-3/TRBV12-4	TRBJ2-7	NA
CASSLGSYPSEQFF	TGTGCCAGCAGCTTAGGGAGCTACCCTTCTGAGCAGTTCTTC	NA	TRBV7-2	TRBJ2-1	few
CASSFSDYSYNEQFF	TGTGCCAGCAGTTTTAGCGACTACTCCTACAATGAGCAGTTCTTC	NA	TRBV27	TRBJ2-1	NA
CSVQWSGTDTQYF	TGCAGCGTTCAGTGGAGCGGGACAGATACGCAGTATTTT	NA	TRBV29-1	TRBJ2-3	few
CASSVASGRIYEQYF	TGTGCCAGCAGCGTGGCTAGCGGGAGAATATATGAGCAGTACTTC	TRBD2	TRBV9	TRBJ2-5	NA
CASSLGAGMNIQYF	TGTGCCAGCAGCTTGGGGGCGGGGATGAACATTCAGTACTTC	NA	TRBV7-9	TRBJ2-4	NA
CASGSFGYEQFF	TGTGCCAGCGGGAGTTTTGGCTATGAGCAGTTCTTC	NA	TRBV2	TRBJ2-1	NA